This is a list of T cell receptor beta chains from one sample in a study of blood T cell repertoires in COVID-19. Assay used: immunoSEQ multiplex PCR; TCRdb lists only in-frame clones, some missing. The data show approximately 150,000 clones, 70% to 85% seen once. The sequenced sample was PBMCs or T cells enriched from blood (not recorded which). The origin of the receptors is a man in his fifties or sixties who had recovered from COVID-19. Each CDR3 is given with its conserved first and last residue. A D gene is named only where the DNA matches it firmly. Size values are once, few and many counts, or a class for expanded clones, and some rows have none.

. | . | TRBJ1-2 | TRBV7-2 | CASSLVEVYGYTF | TGTGCCAGCAGCTTAGTTGAGGTTTATGGCTACACCTTC
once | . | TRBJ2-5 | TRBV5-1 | CASSLRTDQETQYF | TGCGCCAGCAGCTTACGGACAGACCAAGAGACCCAGTACTTC
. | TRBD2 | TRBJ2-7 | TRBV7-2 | CASSSSGGAYEQYF | TGTGCCAGCAGCTCTAGCGGGGGGGCCTACGAGCAGTACTTC
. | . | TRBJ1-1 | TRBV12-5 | CGTRAGNTEAFF | TGCGGAACACGGGCGGGGAACACTGAAGCTTTCTTT
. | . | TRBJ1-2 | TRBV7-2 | CASSSRVGGRSYGYTF | TGTGCCAGCAGCTCAAGGGTCGGGGGTCGGAGCTATGGCTACACCTTC
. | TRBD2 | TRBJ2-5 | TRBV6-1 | CASSALAGNLQETQYF | TGTGCCAGCAGTGCACTAGCGGGAAACCTCCAAGAGACCCAGTACTTC
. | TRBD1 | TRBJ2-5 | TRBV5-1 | CASSNRDRDSSGTQYF | TGCGCCAGCAGCAACCGGGACAGGGACTCCTCAGGGACCCAGTACTTC
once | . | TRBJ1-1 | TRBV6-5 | CASSYSRGMVNTEAFF | TGTGCCAGCAGTTACTCGCGAGGGATGGTGAACACTGAAGCTTTCTTT
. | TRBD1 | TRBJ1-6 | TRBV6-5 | CASTVTGWNSPLHF | TGTGCCAGCACCGTGACAGGGTGGAATTCACCCCTCCACTTT
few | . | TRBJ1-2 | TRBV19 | CASTRWYRDKGSYGYTF | TGTGCCAGTACCCGCTGGTATCGGGACAAGGGGTCCTATGGCTACACCTTC
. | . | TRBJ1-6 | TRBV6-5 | CASSYSGQGHSPLHF | TGTGCCAGCAGTTACTCGGGGCAGGGTCACTCACCCCTCCACTTT
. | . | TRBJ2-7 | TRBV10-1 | CASGRQGPPHEQYF | TGCGCCAGCGGGAGGCAGGGCCCCCCTCACGAGCAGTACTTC
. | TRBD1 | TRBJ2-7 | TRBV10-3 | CAIRGIAGQGSNEQYF | TGTGCCATCAGAGGGATCGCGGGACAGGGGTCAAACGAGCAGTACTTC
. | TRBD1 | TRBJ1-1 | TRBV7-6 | CASSLGTGVGTEAFF | TGTGCCAGCAGCTTAGGGACAGGGGTTGGCACTGAAGCTTTCTTT
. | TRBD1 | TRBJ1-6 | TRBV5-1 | CASSSPGQGVSPLHF | TGCGCCAGCAGCTCTCCGGGACAGGGTGTTTCACCCCTCCACTTT
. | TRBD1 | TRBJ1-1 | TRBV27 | CASSPGGRGTEAFF | TGTGCCAGCAGCCCAGGGGGCAGGGGCACTGAAGCTTTCTTT
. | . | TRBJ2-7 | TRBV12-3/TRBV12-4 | CASSSDGTYEQYF | TGTGCCAGCAGTTCGGACGGGACCTACGAGCAGTACTTC
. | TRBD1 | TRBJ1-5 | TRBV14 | CASSLPAPTGFNQPQHF | TGTGCCAGCAGCCTCCCCGCACCGACAGGGTTTAATCAGCCCCAGCATTTT
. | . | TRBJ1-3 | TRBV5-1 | CASSATGSSGNTIYF | TGCGCCAGCAGCGCAACAGGCAGCTCTGGAAACACCATATATTTT
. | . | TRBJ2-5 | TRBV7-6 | CASSPREVLQETQYF | TGTGCCAGCAGCCCCCGAGAGGTCCTACAAGAGACCCAGTACTTC
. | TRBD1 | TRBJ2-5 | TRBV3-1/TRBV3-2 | CASSQGDRVRETQYF | TGTGCCAGCAGCCAAGGGGACAGGGTTCGGGAGACCCAGTACTTC
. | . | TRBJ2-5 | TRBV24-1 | CATSDLPGFGEETQYF | TGTGCCACCAGTGATCTACCGGGATTCGGGGAGGAGACCCAGTACTTC
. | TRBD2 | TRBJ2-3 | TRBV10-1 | CASSAGGPTDTQYF | TGCGCCAGCTCAGCGGGGGGGCCGACAGATACGCAGTATTTT
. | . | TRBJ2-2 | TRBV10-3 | CAISDRLSNTGELFF | TGTGCCATCAGTGACAGGCTAAGTAACACCGGGGAGCTGTTTTTT
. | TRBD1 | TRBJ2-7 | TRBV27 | CASSLGTGIYEQYF | TGTGCCAGCAGTTTGGGGACAGGGATCTACGAGCAGTACTTC
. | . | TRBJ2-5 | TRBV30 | CAWSVNQETQYF | TGTGCCTGGAGTGTCAACCAAGAGACCCAGTACTTC
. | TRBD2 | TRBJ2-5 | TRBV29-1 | CSALSGEETQYF | TGCAGCGCCCTCAGCGGGGAAGAGACCCAGTACTTC
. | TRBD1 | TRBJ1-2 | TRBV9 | CASSDPGQGTYGYTF | TGTGCCAGCAGCGACCCCGGACAGGGTACCTATGGCTACACCTTC
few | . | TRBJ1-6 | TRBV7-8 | CASSYSSYNSPLHF | TGTGCCAGCAGCTACAGCTCCTATAATTCACCCCTCCACTTT
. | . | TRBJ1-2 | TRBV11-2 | CASSILTSGTPYNNYGYTF | TGTGCCAGCAGCATCCTCACCTCCGGGACACCCTACAATAACTATGGCTACACCTTC
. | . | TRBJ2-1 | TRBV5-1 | CASSSGDTYNEQFF | TGCGCCAGCAGCTCCGGGGACACCTACAATGAGCAGTTCTTC
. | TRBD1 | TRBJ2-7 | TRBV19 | CASSISRGLGEQYF | TGTGCCAGTAGTATCTCGAGGGGGCTAGGAGAGCAGTACTTC
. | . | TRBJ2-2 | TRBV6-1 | CASSASVPGNTGELFF | TGTGCCAGCAGTGCCTCGGTTCCAGGGAACACCGGGGAGCTGTTTTTT
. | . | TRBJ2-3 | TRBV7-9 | CASSLVRGTDTQYF | TGTGCCAGCAGCTTAGTCCGAGGCACAGATACGCAGTATTTT
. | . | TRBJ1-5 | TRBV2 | CASSNRARGNQPQHF | TGTGCCAGCAGTAACCGGGCCCGGGGGAATCAGCCCCAGCATTTT
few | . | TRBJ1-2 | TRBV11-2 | CASTSSGRYGYTF | TGTGCCAGCACCTCCTCGGGAAGGTATGGTTACACCTTC
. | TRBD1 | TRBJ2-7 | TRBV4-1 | CASAIGGQGDYEQYF | TGCGCCAGCGCCATAGGGGGACAGGGGGACTACGAGCAGTACTTC
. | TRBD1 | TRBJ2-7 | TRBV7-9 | CASSDDRGIYEQYF | TGTGCCAGCAGCGATGACAGGGGTATCTACGAGCAGTACTTC
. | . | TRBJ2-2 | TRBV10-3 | CAISGQGSQTGELFF | TGTGCCATCAGTGGGCAGGGGAGCCAGACCGGGGAGCTGTTTTTT
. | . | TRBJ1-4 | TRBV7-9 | CASSLKGQYNEKLFF | TGTGCCAGCAGCCTCAAAGGACAGTATAATGAAAAACTGTTTTTT
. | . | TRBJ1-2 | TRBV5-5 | CASSLALTVNYGYTF | TGTGCCAGCAGCTTGGCCTTAACAGTTAACTATGGCTACACCTTC
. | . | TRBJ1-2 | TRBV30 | CAWSVAGFNYGYTF | TGTGCCTGGAGTGTAGCAGGGTTCAACTATGGCTACACCTTC
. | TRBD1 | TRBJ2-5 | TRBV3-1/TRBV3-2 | CASSSDRGWIRETQYF | TGTGCCAGCAGCTCCGACAGGGGGTGGATCAGGGAGACCCAGTACTTC
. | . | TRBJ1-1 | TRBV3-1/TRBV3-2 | CASSQRGGNTEAFF | TGTGCCAGCAGCCAAAGGGGTGGGAACACTGAAGCTTTCTTT
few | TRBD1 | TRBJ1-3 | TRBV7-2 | CASSMGQPASGNTIYF | TGTGCCAGCAGCATGGGACAGCCGGCCTCTGGAAACACCATATATTTT
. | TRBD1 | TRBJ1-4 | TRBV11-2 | CASSYRQGWVATNEKLFF | TGTGCCAGCAGCTACCGACAGGGTTGGGTCGCAACTAATGAAAAACTGTTTTTT
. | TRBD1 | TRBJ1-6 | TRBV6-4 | CASSEDRGPNSPLHF | TGTGCCAGCAGTGAAGACAGGGGGCCTAATTCACCCCTCCACTTT
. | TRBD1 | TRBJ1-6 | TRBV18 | CASSRQGARSPLHF | TGTGCCAGCTCACGACAGGGGGCGAGGTCACCCCTCCACTTT
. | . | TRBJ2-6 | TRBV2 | CATGSGAGANVLTF | TGTGCCACGGGGTCAGGGGCTGGGGCCAACGTCCTGACTTTC
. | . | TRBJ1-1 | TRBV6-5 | CASRQIGTKGAFF | TGTGCCAGCAGGCAGATCGGGACTAAGGGTGCTTTCTTT